This T cell receptor (beta chain) was sequenced for a study of blood T cell repertoires in COVID-19 (dated by TCRdb to about 2020). The study in broad terms: Collaborator samples came from the United States, Italy and Spain and covered acute and convalescent phases of COVID-19. Sample metadata almost always included a de-identified subject ID, COVID-19 status, age in years and sex. Samples were obtained from the ongoing ImmuneRACE study (first 160 participants) and from over a thousand subjects provided by 6 global collaborators. Subjects who had been exposed to COVID-19, were actively infected with it, or had recovered from it provided the deeply sampled blood TCRbeta repertoires that made up the dataset. A freely available public database, intended as a resource for researchers studying the immune response to SARS-CoV-2, is where the repertoires were released. The material from the prospective study consisted of cDNA or gDNA derived from T cells, B-cell-depleted T cells, or PBMCs. Where HLA class I and class II types were available, the types were taken from metadata supplied by the sample provider, not from assay-based typing.

Collaborating institutions collected whole blood in K2EDTA tubes following their own protocols. For TCRbeta analysis, collaborators shipped samples as frozen whole blood, isolated PBMCs, or DNA extracted from either of those sample types. Points on this clone: There is no known antigen for this receptor. No per-base quality is available; no much larger clone lies one base away.

The CDR3 sequence holds 16 residues, the cysteine and phenylalanine included. This entry keeps only the CDR3 DNA: 48 bases, framed from base 1. Reading the germline V gene gives CDR1 MDHEN and CDR2 SYDVKM. Relative to germline, V is 6 bases shorter and J is 0 bases shorter, with 17 bases between their ends. The immunoSEQ Assay, a bias-controlled multiplex PCR, was used to amplify TCRbeta CDR3 regions from genomic DNA. As for how the authors treated the data: The number of nucleated cells in each sample was estimated by amplification of reference gene primers within the assay. To quantify the absolute abundance of each unique TCRbeta CDR3 rearrangement, sequence reads were collapsed and filtered. For each sample, productive Simpson clonality was calculated as the square root of Simpson's diversity index over productive rearrangements. TCRdb mirrors the immuneACCESS table, restricted to in-frame sequences. Some clones are absent from its copies; in checked studies, under half trace to an unresolved V gene, and the reason for the others is unknown. The V and J calls and clone size were taken over from that table, and D and trimming were inferred from the DNA. In this sample the table shows 140,000 or so clones, around 81% of which occur a single time. The ten top clones hold over 8% of the sample.

What the study reported, not specific to this receptor: Clinical and demographic metadata were provided uncurated, with the amount varying by source and participant.

Specimen: peripheral blood. The clonotype was recovered from a human donor in a cohort sampled during active COVID-19. The rearranged segments are TRBV28 and TRBJ1-2, and the D gene may be TRBD1, 6 bases matching. The encoded CDR3 is CASRQYGGEANYGYTF. The DNA sequence is TGTGCCAGCAGACAATATGGGGGCGAAGCTAACTATGGCTACACCTTC.